The text below deals with one TCR beta chain. The data originate from a study of blood T cell repertoires in COVID-19. Turning to the study itself: Acute-phase and convalescent COVID-19 samples originated in the United States, Italy and Spain. T cells, B-cell-depleted T cells, or PBMCs provided the cDNA or gDNA that served as material.

As processed by the authors: Using reference gene primer amplification, nucleated cell counts were estimated. This table comes from immunoSEQ multiplex PCR, and its TCRdb copy is limited to in-frame clones, with some not included. Clone size and the V and J calls come from that table; the DNA yielded D and trimming. The sample holds hundreds of thousands of clones, 85% to 90% seen once. This CDR3 contains 17 residues. CDR1 SGHAT and CDR2 FQNNGV come from the germline V gene. V was clipped by 4 bases and J by 0 bases, with 16 bases between them. Seattle researchers signed up patients amid active infection and tracked them longitudinally.

V usage is TRBV11-2 and J usage is TRBJ1-5; perhaps TRBD1 as D (5 bases). This TCR derives from a man aged 18 to 30 with COVID-19, enrolled during active disease. The sequenced sample consisted of peripheral blood. CDR3 in amino acids: CASSSGGVIRSNQPQHF. The CDR3 DNA sequence: TGTGCCAGCAGCTCGGGAGGGGTGATACGTAGCAATCAGCCCCAGCATTTT.